This TCR beta chain derives from a study of breast tumors, draining lymph nodes, adjacent tissues. Study results and limitations: Tumor and nontumor repertoires were significantly more similar in luminal-like than in basal-like breast cancer.

Breast cancer patients provided tissue from their axillary draining lymph nodes. TCRdb re-called the multiplex PCR reads with MiXCR, one entry per CDR3 protein. The sample has fewer than 200,000 distinct CDR3 sequences; 25% to 40% are singletons. This CDR3 has 12 residues. From germline, CDR1 is MNHNY and CDR2 SVGAGI (reference sequence). V lost 6 bases and J lost 8, with 13 bases in between. This clonotype has at least ten counts. Its specificity is not known. The source is a female donor with breast cancer. Some clones in this sample may be carry-over from other donors' samples. Sample: axillary lymph node tissue. The V gene is TRBV6-6, the J gene TRBJ1-2; D remains ambiguous. This CDR3 is CASRLVLEGYTF. CDR3 in DNA: TGTGCCAGCAGGCTAGTTTTGGAGGGCTACACCTTC.